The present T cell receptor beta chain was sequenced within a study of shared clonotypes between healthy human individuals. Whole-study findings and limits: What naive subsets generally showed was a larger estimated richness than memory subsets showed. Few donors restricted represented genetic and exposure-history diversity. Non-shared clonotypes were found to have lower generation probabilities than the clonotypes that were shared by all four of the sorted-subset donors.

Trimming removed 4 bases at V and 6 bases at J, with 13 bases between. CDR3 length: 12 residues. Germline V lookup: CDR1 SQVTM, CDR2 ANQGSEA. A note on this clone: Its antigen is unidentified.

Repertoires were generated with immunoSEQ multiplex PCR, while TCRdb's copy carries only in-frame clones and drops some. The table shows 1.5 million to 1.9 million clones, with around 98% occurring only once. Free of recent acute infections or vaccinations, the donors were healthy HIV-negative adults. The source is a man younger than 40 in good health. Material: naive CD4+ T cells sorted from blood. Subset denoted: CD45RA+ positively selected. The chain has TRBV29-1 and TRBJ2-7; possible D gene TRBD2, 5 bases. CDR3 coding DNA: TGCAGCGTTGGAGGGCGCGGTCCCGAGCAGTACTTC. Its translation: CSVGGRGPEQYF.